The following is a T cell receptor (beta chain) sequence with its context. CDR3 length: 15 residues. Germline CDR1 reads LNHDA; CDR2 reads SQIVND (reference sequence). V lost 0 bases, J lost 7 bases, and 4 bases stayed unmatched. Profiling relied on immunoSEQ multiplex PCR, and the TCRdb table lists in-frame clones only, not all of them. The data hold some 150,000 clones, with roughly 80% observed a single time. The data were obtained in a study of blood T cell repertoires in COVID-19. Study details: Both acute and convalescent COVID-19 samples were obtained from the United States, Italy and Spain. From T cells, B-cell-depleted T cells, or PBMCs came the material, which was cDNA or gDNA.

Sequencing was carried out using peripheral blood. This chain joins TRBV19 and TRBJ2-1; 9 bases match TRBD2. This clonotype was obtained from a man between 65 and 85 years old with acute or convalescent COVID-19. The CDR3 spells CASSIEASGINEQFF. CDR3 sequence (DNA): TGTGCCAGTAGTATAGAGGCTAGCGGGATAAATGAGCAGTTCTTC.